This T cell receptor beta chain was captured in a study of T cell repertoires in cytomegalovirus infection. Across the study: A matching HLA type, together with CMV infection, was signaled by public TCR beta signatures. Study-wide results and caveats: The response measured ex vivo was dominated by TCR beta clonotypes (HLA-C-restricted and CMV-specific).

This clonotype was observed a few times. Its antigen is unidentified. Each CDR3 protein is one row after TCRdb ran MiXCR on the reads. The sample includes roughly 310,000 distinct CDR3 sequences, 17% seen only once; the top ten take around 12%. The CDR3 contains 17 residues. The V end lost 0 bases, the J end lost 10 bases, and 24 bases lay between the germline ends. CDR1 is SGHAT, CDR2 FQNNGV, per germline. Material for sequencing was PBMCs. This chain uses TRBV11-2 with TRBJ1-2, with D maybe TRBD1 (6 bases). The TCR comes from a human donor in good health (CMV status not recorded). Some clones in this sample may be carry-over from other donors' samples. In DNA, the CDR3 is TGTGCCAGCAGCTTAGACCGCGGACAGCCCACCGCCTTTGACTACACCTTC. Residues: CASSLDRGQPTAFDYTF.